This T cell receptor beta chain is drawn from a study of blood T cell repertoires in COVID-19 (dated by TCRdb to the early 2020s). Describing the broader study: Samples covering the acute and convalescent phases of COVID-19 were provided by collaborators in the United States, Italy and Spain. The prospective study material was composed of cDNA or gDNA derived from T cells, B-cell-depleted T cells, or PBMCs. Deeply sampled blood TCRbeta repertoires from subjects exposed to, actively infected with, or recovered from COVID-19 were included in the dataset. The repertoires were made available in a free public database intended to serve as a resource for research on the immune response to SARS-CoV-2. The samples were drawn from two sources: the first 160 participants of the ongoing ImmuneRACE study, and over 950 subjects contributed by 6 global collaborators. A de-identified subject ID, COVID-19 status, age in years and sex were almost always included in the sample metadata. HLA class I and class II types, where available, came from metadata supplied by the sample provider rather than from assay-based typing.

The CDR3 measures 17 amino acids from cysteine to phenylalanine. Left in the record is the CDR3 DNA by itself, 51 bases read in frame from the first base. Trimming takes 4 bases off V and 4 bases off J; junction bases not matched to a gene: 9. From the germline V gene (reference sequence), CDR1 is LGHDT and CDR2 is YNNKEL. General conclusions and limits of the study: How much clinical and demographic metadata was included differed by source and by participant, and the metadata was provided uncurated.

TCRbeta CDR3 regions were amplified from genomic DNA using the immunoSEQ Assay, a bias-controlled multiplex PCR. The study's own analysis went as follows. The number of nucleated cells in each sample was estimated by amplification of reference gene primers within the assay. To quantify the absolute abundance of each unique TCRbeta CDR3 rearrangement, sequence reads were collapsed and filtered. For each sample, productive Simpson clonality was calculated by taking the square root of Simpson's diversity index across productive rearrangements. TCRdb limited this immuneACCESS table to in-frame rearrangements with V and J called. A share of clones is missing; checked studies link under half to unresolved V genes, and the rest is unexplained. V and J calls and clone size are those listed in that table; D and trimming were worked out from the DNA. The sample has 120,000 or so clones on record, roughly 90% of them singletons. The top ten clonotypes cover approximately 8% of the sample.

Collaborating institutions collected whole blood in K2EDTA tubes following their own protocols. For TCRbeta analysis, collaborators shipped samples in one of three forms: frozen whole blood, isolated PBMCs, or DNA extracted from either of those sample types. On this clone itself: No antigen is known for it. The record has no base qualities; no much larger clone is one base away.

The specimen was peripheral blood. This receptor was obtained from a man aged 45 to 65 with acute or convalescent COVID-19. The V and J genes are TRBV3-1 (or the pseudogene TRBV3-2) and TRBJ2-1, and TRBD2 aligns with 11 junction nucleotides. The CDR3 in this case is CASSPQVAGGVYNEQFF. The DNA sequence reads TGTGCCAGCAGCCCGCAAGTAGCGGGAGGGGTATACAATGAGCAGTTCTTC.